This T cell receptor (beta chain) was identified in a study of T cells in Graves' hyperthyroidism and ophthalmopathy. This clonotype was picked up a small number of times. Amplification of TCR beta CDR3 regions used RNA as the template. Researchers ran a first-round RT-PCR on the TCR CDR3 using the HTBI primer set. TCRdb reanalysed the multiplex PCR reads using MiXCR and keeps one entry per CDR3 protein. The sample lists 350,000 or so distinct CDR3 sequences; around a sixth were seen once. Germline V gene lookup returns CDR1 SEHNR and CDR2 FQNEAQ (reference sequence). V lost 3 bases to trimming and J lost 3 bases, with 14 bases between them. The CDR3 has 16 amino acids.

Sequenced input: blood. The sequence was obtained from a woman aged 45 to 65 with Graves' hyperthyroidism. The rearrangement joins TRBV7-9 to TRBJ2-2; maybe TRBD1 (6 bases). The CDR3 DNA sequence: TGTGCCAGCAGCTTTGTAACAGGGATAGACACCGGGGAGCTGTTTTTT. Its translation is CASSFVTGIDTGELFF.